Below, 20 T cell receptor beta chains from the same sample are listed, as sequenced in a study of PD-1 blockade in classical Hodgkin lymphoma. With no exception, relapse followed autologous stem cell transplantation in all patients, and brentuximab vedotin exposure varied. TCRdb's table, derived via immunoSEQ multiplex PCR, lists solely in-frame clones and lacks some. The data show 15,000 to 20,000 clones, with around 86% seen just once and approximately 25% held by the top ten. The starting material was peripheral blood mononuclear cells (PBMCs), obtained at baseline. All receptors come from a human donor with classical Hodgkin lymphoma.

The V gene is TRBV19, the J gene TRBJ1-5; TRBD1 agrees at 7 bases. The J segment lost 4 bases and the V segment lost 5 bases, leaving 8 bases of the junction unmatched. This CDR3 region has 15 residues. Germline CDR1 and CDR2: LNHDA and SQIVND (reference sequence). The DNA for the CDR3 is TGTGCCAGTAGTTCCCCGGGACAGCCTAATCAGCCCCAGCATTTT. This translates into CASSSPGQPNQPQHF.

The chain links TRBV11-3 to TRBJ2-1; D is unclear. The CDR3 consists of 12 residues. CDR1 is SGHNT, CDR2 YENEEA, per germline. The V and J ends lost 5 bases and 7 bases respectively, with 9 bases between them. The CDR3 is CASSLNLNEQFF. DNA of the CDR3: TGTGCCAGCAGCCTGAATCTTAATGAGCAGTTCTTC.

The chain has TRBV5-8 and TRBJ1-5, with 12 bases matching TRBD1. The CDR3 extends over 17 amino acids. V was pared by 4 bases and J by 6 bases, with 11 bases of the junction left unmatched. Germline CDR1 is SGHTS and CDR2 is YDEGEE. The CDR3 sequence is CASSLGQGAGSGQPQHF. The CDR3, as DNA: TGTGCCAGCAGCCTGGGACAGGGGGCCGGTTCGGGTCAGCCCCAGCATTTT.

The rearrangement links TRBV2 to TRBJ1-2; TRBD1 is a possible D gene (6 bases). V dropped 2 bases and J dropped 4 bases, with 14 bases sitting between them. This CDR3 spans 15 amino acids. Germline V gene data show CDR1 as SNHLY and CDR2 as FYNNEI. CDR3 bases: TGTGCCAGCAGTGAATCACGACAGGCGGGCTATGGCTACACCTTC. This gives the protein CASSESRQAGYGYTF.

The rearrangement joins TRBV5-1 to TRBJ2-2; possible D gene TRBD2, 6 bases. This CDR3 comprises 14 residues. V gave up 5 bases and J gave up 1 base, with 9 bases separating them. The germline V gene encodes CDR1 SGHRS and CDR2 YFSETQ. As DNA, the CDR3 is TGCGCCAGCAGATCGCGGGGGAACACCGGGGAGCTGTTTTTT. Translation: CASRSRGNTGELFF.

CDR3 nucleotides: TGTGCCAGCAGGGGGGACAGGAACACTGAAGCTTTCTTT. Amino acid sequence: CASRGDRNTEAFF. The V and J genes are TRBV2 and TRBJ1-1; 7 bases are a match to TRBD1. This CDR3 spans 13 amino acids. The V gene's germline CDR1 is SNHLY and CDR2 FYNNEI. V was pared by 6 bases and J by 1 base, with 2 bases of the junction left unmatched.

J is TRBJ1-1 and V is TRBV9, with TRBD1 matching over 7 bases. Germline assignment: CDR1 SGDLS and CDR2 YYNGEE. The CDR3 is 14 amino acids. J lost 1 base, V lost 4 bases, and 4 bases had no gene match. CDR3 amino acids: CASSPRQGNTEAFF. The DNA for the CDR3 is TGTGCCAGCAGCCCCCGACAGGGGAACACTGAAGCTTTCTTT.

V and J are TRBV6-1 and TRBJ1-5; D not resolved. The germline CDR1 and CDR2 sequences are MNHNS and SASEGT. V was trimmed by 4 bases and J by 4 bases, leaving 17 bases between them. The CDR3 covers 16 residues. CDR3 in DNA: TGTGCCAGCAGTGGGTTCGGATTTTCCCAGAATCAGCCCCAGCATTTT. This gives the protein CASSGFGFSQNQPQHF.

The V call is TRBV7-3, the J call TRBJ2-5; 9 nucleotides line up with TRBD1. This CDR3 has 15 amino acids. Germline CDR1 reads SGHTA; CDR2 reads FQGTGA. With V trimmed by 1 base and J by 4 bases, 4 bases remained unmatched. CDR3 in amino acids: CASSLIGTGSETQYF. The CDR3 DNA reads TGTGCCAGCAGCTTAATAGGGACAGGGTCAGAGACCCAGTACTTC.

This clone was recorded a few times. The rearrangement uses TRBV28 and TRBJ1-1, with no clear D. Germline CDR1 and CDR2: MDHEN and SYDVKM. V lost 6 bases to trimming and J lost 5 bases, with 19 bases between them. CDR3 length: 15 residues. CDR3 nucleotide sequence: TGTGCCAGCAGCTCGCCGGGTCGCGGGAAAACTGAAGCTTTCTTT. It specifies CASSSPGRGKTEAFF.

The rearrangement links TRBV10-2 to TRBJ2-7; TRBD1 might be the D (6 bases). The ends were cut back, 3 bases at V and 3 bases at J, with 6 bases in the middle. CDR1 and CDR2 from the germline V gene are WSHSY and SAAADI. The CDR3 has 12 amino acids. The CDR3: CASSEGGYEQYF. The DNA of the CDR3 is TGCGCCAGCAGTGAAGGGGGCTACGAGCAGTACTTC.

The chain couples TRBV7-3 to TRBJ2-2, with 9 bases matching TRBD1. V lost 5 bases and J lost 7; bases outside the gene matches: 8. The length of the CDR3 is 15 residues. Germline V gene sequence: CDR1 SGHTA, CDR2 FQGTGA. The chain's CDR3 is CASSRGTGRDGELFF. For the CDR3, the DNA is TGTGCCAGCAGCCGGGGGACAGGGCGCGACGGGGAGCTGTTTTTT.

A single count supports this clone. This chain uses TRBV6-6 with TRBJ2-1; TRBD2 matches 7 bases. The germline V gene has CDR1 MNHNY and CDR2 SVGAGI (reference sequence). J gave up 6 bases and V 4 bases, and 6 bases lay outside the gene matches. CDR3 length equals 14 residues. CDR3 sequence: CASSSGLFVNEQFF. The DNA for the CDR3 is TGTGCCAGCAGTTCGGGACTATTTGTCAATGAGCAGTTCTTC.

The chain links TRBV30 to TRBJ2-2, with D perhaps matching TRBD2 (6 bases). Germline V gives CDR1 GTSNPN, CDR2 SVGIG (reference sequence). Trimming removed 3 bases at V and 2 bases at J, with 13 bases between. This CDR3 is built from 15 residues. CDR3 region: CAWRSGLINTGELFF. The DNA of the CDR3 is TGTGCCTGGAGGTCGGGACTGATAAACACCGGGGAGCTGTTTTTT.

The rearrangement joins TRBV5-1 to TRBJ1-1, with D hard to call. CDR1 is SGHRS, CDR2 YFSETQ, per germline. The CDR3 extends over 13 amino acids. Trimming cost V 2 bases and J 1 base, with 6 bases left between them. CDR3 protein: CASSLDPNTEAFF. CDR3 DNA sequence: TGCGCCAGCAGCTTAGACCCGAACACTGAAGCTTTCTTT.

V and J are TRBV7-3 and TRBJ2-3, with a weak D call TRBD1 (5 bases). Trimming took 2 bases from V and 2 from J, leaving 11 bases between them. The CDR3 runs to 15 residues. CDR1 is SGHTA, CDR2 FQGTGA, per germline. The CDR3 DNA sequence: TGTGCCAGCAGCTTATGGGCAGGGAACACAGATACGCAGTATTTT. It encodes CASSLWAGNTDTQYF.

V usage is TRBV19 and J usage is TRBJ2-2, with D maybe TRBD1 (6 bases). Germline V gene sequence: CDR1 LNHDA, CDR2 SQIVND (reference sequence). This CDR3 has 13 amino acids. Trimming removed 4 bases at V and 5 bases at J, with 8 bases between. The DNA of the CDR3 is TGTGCCAGTAGTACAGGGGAAACCGGGGAGCTGTTTTTT. Its protein product is CASSTGETGELFF.

This rearrangement joins TRBV4-1 to TRBJ2-4; D is ambiguous. V was clipped by 0 bases and J by 0 bases, with 9 bases between them. CDR1 and CDR2 from the germline V gene are MGHRA and YSYEKL. The CDR3 is made up of 16 amino acids. Here the CDR3 reads CASSQDPDLAKNIQYF. In nucleotides, the CDR3 is TGCGCCAGCAGCCAAGATCCAGACCTAGCCAAAAACATTCAGTACTTC.

This clone was recorded a few times. V gene TRBV10-3 combines with J gene TRBJ1-5; TRBD1 matches 9 bases. CDR3 length: 16 amino acids. J was trimmed by 4 bases and V by 4 bases; bases with no gene match: 8. Germline V CDR1 and CDR2: ENHRY, SYGVKD. The CDR3 is CAISGSRQGGNQPQHF. The CDR3 region has the DNA TGTGCCATCAGTGGTTCTCGACAGGGGGGTAATCAGCCCCAGCATTTT.

The chain has TRBV11-2 and TRBJ2-1; 7 bases map to TRBD2. The CDR3 sequence is 15 residues long. With 1 base clipped from V and 0 bases from J, the junction kept 0 bases outside the gene matches. Germline V gives CDR1 SGHAT, CDR2 FQNNGV. The DNA for the CDR3 is TGTGCCAGCAGCTTAGCTAGCGGCTCCTACAATGAGCAGTTCTTC. Translated: CASSLASGSYNEQFF.